These 2 T cell receptor beta chains came from one sample sequenced in a study of blood T cell repertoires in COVID-19. Repertoires were generated with immunoSEQ multiplex PCR, while TCRdb's copy carries only in-frame clones and drops some. Of around 310,000 clones listed, roughly 90% were seen once; the top ten hold 4%. What was sequenced was peripheral blood. The receptors stem from a woman aged 50 to 60 with active or convalescent COVID-19.

The chain's CDR3 is CASSVSPGTSGGHPYNEQFF. DNA for the CDR3: TGTGCCAGCAGCGTTTCGCCCGGGACTAGCGGGGGCCATCCCTACAATGAGCAGTTCTTC. The chain combines TRBV9 with TRBJ2-1, with 14 bases fitting TRBD2. With V trimmed by 2 bases and J by 2 bases, 12 bases remained unmatched. Germline CDR1 and CDR2: SGDLS and YYNGEE. There are 20 residues in the CDR3. Combining the CDR3 with reference TRBV9 and TRBJ2-1 gives the whole variable domain DSGVTQTPKHLITATGQRVTLRCSPRSGDLSVYWYQQSLDQGLQFLIQYYNGEERAKGNILERFSAQQFPDLHSELNLSSLELGDSALYFCASSVSPGTSGGHPYNEQFFGPGTRLTVL.

Remarks on this clone: One end of the junction is discordant with germline, which a read error may explain. The rearrangement joins TRBV29-1 to TRBJ2-5, with a tentative D call TRBD2 (6 bases). From germline, CDR1 is SQVTM and CDR2 ANQGSEA. There are 14 residues in the CDR3. In DNA, the CDR3 is TGCAGCGTAGAAGGGTTGGGGAGGCAAGAGACCCAGTACTTC. This codes for CSVEGLGRQETQYF.